The 28 T cell receptor beta chains reported below all come from one sample, sequenced in a study of blood T cell repertoires in COVID-19. Assay used: immunoSEQ multiplex PCR; TCRdb lists only in-frame clones, some missing. The sample records some 240,000 clones, around 90% being singletons. The specimen sequenced was peripheral blood. The source is an older woman with COVID-19, enrolled during active disease.

This clone appeared once. The gene calls are TRBV2 and TRBJ1-1; no reliable D call. CDR1 and CDR2 from the germline V gene are SNHLY and FYNNEI. V dropped 7 bases and J dropped 0 bases, with 9 bases sitting between them. The CDR3 covers 13 residues. CDR3 bases: TGTGCCAGCATAGTCGAAGTGAACACTGAAGCTTTCTTT. It specifies CASIVEVNTEAFF.

The rearrangement links TRBV19 to TRBJ2-2; TRBD2 might be the D (6 bases). Germline CDR1 and CDR2: LNHDA and SQIVND (reference sequence). V lost 7 bases, J lost 1 base, and 10 bases lay in between. This CDR3 has 14 amino acids. The CDR3 DNA reads as TGTGCCAGTACCGAGGGAGGGAACACCGGGGAGCTGTTTTTT. This encodes CASTEGGNTGELFF.

The chain has TRBV29-1 and TRBJ2-7; 8 nucleotides line up with TRBD1. From germline, CDR1 is SQVTM and CDR2 ANQGSEA. J gave up 2 bases and V 7 bases, and 7 bases lay outside the gene matches. The CDR3 is 13 amino acids. This CDR3 is CSAGQGAAYEQYF. The CDR3 DNA reads as TGCAGCGCCGGACAGGGTGCCGCCTACGAGCAGTACTTC.

The chain has TRBV5-1 and TRBJ1-2, with TRBD1 identical over 7 bases. The CDR3 loop spans 13 amino acids. With 3 bases clipped from V and 2 bases from J, the junction kept 1 base outside the gene matches. Germline V lookup: CDR1 SGHRS, CDR2 YFSETQ. CDR3 sequence (DNA): TGCGCCAGCAGCTCGGGACAGAACTATGGCTACACCTTC. Encoded protein: CASSSGQNYGYTF.

V usage is TRBV4-3 and J usage is TRBJ1-2, with TRBD1 as a possible D gene (5 bases). V shed 0 bases and J shed 6 bases, with 17 bases lying between them. From germline, CDR1 is LGHNA and CDR2 YSLEER. CDR3 length: 16 amino acids. CDR3 residues: CASSQDLAQGMNGYTF. CDR3 in DNA: TGCGCCAGCAGCCAAGATCTGGCTCAGGGTATGAATGGCTACACCTTC.

The chain employs TRBV3-1 (or the pseudogene TRBV3-2) and TRBJ1-2; D not resolved. Germline CDR1 is LGHDT and CDR2 is YNNKEL (reference sequence). V was trimmed by 0 bases and J by 6 bases, leaving 11 bases between them. The CDR3 has 14 residues. This CDR3 is CASSQDRGTNGYTF. In DNA, the CDR3 is TGTGCCAGCAGCCAAGATCGGGGAACGAATGGCTACACCTTC.

Worth noting for this clone: At the DNA level, this CDR3 is encoded by other sequences in the same sample as well. The genes are TRBV27 and TRBJ2-3; D perhaps matches TRBD2 (6 bases). This CDR3 contains 13 residues. Germline V gives CDR1 MNHEY, CDR2 SMNVEV (reference sequence). V was clipped by 3 bases and J by 5 bases, with 9 bases between them. The CDR3 sequence: CASSLSGGDTQYF. CDR3 DNA: TGTGCCAGCAGTTTGTCCGGGGGAGATACGCAGTATTTT.

This clone was detected only a few times. The genes are TRBV5-4 and TRBJ1-2, with D unresolved. From germline, CDR1 is SGHNT and CDR2 YYREEE (reference sequence). This CDR3 spans 16 amino acids. V gave up 4 bases and J gave up 3 bases, with 19 bases separating them. The CDR3 DNA sequence: TGTGCCAGCAGCATGGAAGGCGGGGATCTTCACTATGGCTACACCTTC. Amino acid sequence: CASSMEGGDLHYGYTF.

The chain combines TRBV5-4 with TRBJ2-2; 9 bases agree with TRBD2. The CDR3 length is 18 residues. Per germline, CDR1 SGHNT and CDR2 YYREEE (reference sequence). J gave up 1 base and V 7 bases, and 14 bases lay outside the gene matches. The CDR3 DNA reads TGTGCCAGCGCACCCAGGGTAGCGGGGGCCCTGAACACCGGGGAGCTGTTTTTT. Translated: CASAPRVAGALNTGELFF.

The chain carries TRBV2 and TRBJ1-6, with 7 bases aligning to TRBD1. Germline V gene data show CDR1 as SNHLY and CDR2 as FYNNEI. V was pared by 8 bases and J by 10 bases, with 8 bases of the junction left unmatched. The CDR3 runs 13 residues. The CDR3 nucleotides read TGTGCCAGCCGACAGGGTATCCGGTCACCCCTCCACTTT. As protein: CASRQGIRSPLHF.

The V call is TRBV9, the J call TRBJ1-1; 11 nucleotides align to TRBD1. The V and J ends lost 4 bases and 5 bases, in that order; junction bases with no gene match: 10. Per germline, CDR1 SGDLS and CDR2 YYNGEE. The CDR3 totals 16 residues. The CDR3 is CASSPHGTGGITEAFF. For the CDR3, the DNA is TGTGCCAGCAGCCCCCATGGGACAGGGGGTATTACTGAAGCTTTCTTT.

The rearrangement joins TRBV7-9 to TRBJ1-6, with D maybe TRBD1 (5 bases). Germline V gene data show CDR1 as SEHNR and CDR2 as FQNEAQ (reference sequence). V dropped 1 base and J dropped 9 bases, with 10 bases sitting between them. This CDR3 has 14 residues. CDR3 sequence: CASSLGQGGSPLHF. The CDR3 DNA sequence: TGTGCCAGCAGCTTAGGGCAGGGAGGTTCACCCCTCCACTTT.

This clone came up once. V and J are TRBV6-4 and TRBJ2-1; D perhaps matches TRBD2 (6 bases). The V end was cut by 6 bases, the J end by 3 bases, with 24 bases between. CDR1 is MRHNA and CDR2 is SNTAGT in the germline V gene. CDR3 size: 18 residues. The CDR3 sequence: CASRSLVGGPLNYNEQFF. CDR3 nucleotides: TGTGCCAGCAGATCGCTAGTTGGAGGGCCACTTAACTACAATGAGCAGTTCTTC.

This chain connects TRBV5-1 to TRBJ1-1, with D possibly TRBD1 on 6 matching bases. V shed 1 base and J shed 5 bases, with 15 bases lying between them. Looked up from germline, CDR1 is SGHRS and CDR2 is YFSETQ. This CDR3 has 15 residues. Written as DNA, the CDR3 is TGCGCCAGCAGCTTGACACAGGGTTCGGGGACTGAAGCTTTCTTT. Translating it yields CASSLTQGSGTEAFF.

The chain combines TRBV7-9 with TRBJ1-5; D call uncertain. CDR1 is SEHNR and CDR2 is FQNEAQ in the germline V gene (reference sequence). This CDR3 is 13 amino acids long. V was trimmed by 5 bases and J by 6 bases, leaving 11 bases between them. CDR3 in amino acids: CASSPNEVQPQHF. CDR3 sequence (DNA): TGTGCCAGCAGCCCTAACGAGGTTCAGCCCCAGCATTTT.

The rearrangement links TRBV5-6 to TRBJ1-3; maybe TRBD1 (6 bases). Trimming removed 4 bases from V and 3 bases from J, with 14 bases in between. CDR3 length equals 15 residues. Germline CDR1 reads SGHDT; CDR2 reads YYEEEE. CDR3 sequence (DNA): TGTGCCAGCAGCAAACGACAGGTCGGTGGAAACACCATATATTTT. It yields the protein CASSKRQVGGNTIYF.

This clone was recorded only once. J is TRBJ2-2 and V is TRBV5-4; tentative D call: TRBD1 (6 bases). Looked up from germline, CDR1 is SGHNT and CDR2 is YYREEE (reference sequence). The CDR3 consists of 15 residues. V was pared by 0 bases and J by 6 bases, with 12 bases between. In DNA, the CDR3 is TGTGCCAGCAGCTTGGACAGGGAGTTGGCCGGGGAGCTGTTTTTT. It is translated as CASSLDRELAGELFF.

The gene calls are TRBV12-3 or TRBV12-4 and TRBJ1-1, with a possible D match to TRBD1 (5 bases). CDR3 size: 12 residues. The ends were cut back, 3 bases at V and 5 bases at J, with 7 bases in the middle. CDR3 protein: CASSFKGTEAFF. DNA for the CDR3: TGTGCCAGCAGTTTCAAGGGGACTGAAGCTTTCTTT.

The V call is TRBV19, the J call TRBJ1-1, with a weak D call TRBD1 (5 bases). Deletions cut 3 bases from V and 6 bases from J, with 11 bases between. The length of the CDR3 is 13 residues. Germline loops: CDR1 LNHDA, CDR2 SQIVND (reference sequence). CDR3 in amino acids: CASSIRRGPEAFF. The CDR3 nucleotides read TGTGCCAGTAGTATTAGGAGGGGCCCTGAAGCTTTCTTT.

This chain joins TRBV6-6 and TRBJ2-7; 13 nucleotides align to TRBD2. The germline V gene encodes CDR1 MNHNY and CDR2 SVGAGI (reference sequence). V gave up 5 bases and J gave up 0 bases; unmatched junction bases: 7. This CDR3 spans 17 amino acids. CDR3 DNA: TGTGCCAGCAGTCCTAGGACTAGCGGGGGTCCCTCCTACGAGCAGTACTTC. Translating it yields CASSPRTSGGPSYEQYF.

The J gene is TRBJ1-1, the V gene TRBV11-2; 7 nucleotides match TRBD1. Germline lookup yields CDR1 SGHAT and CDR2 FQNNGV. CDR3 length equals 16 residues. The V gene end was trimmed by 3 bases and the J gene end by 3 bases; junction bases not matched to a gene: 10. The CDR3 sequence: CASSFGTALTYTEAFF. In DNA, the CDR3 is TGTGCCAGCAGCTTTGGGACAGCGCTAACTTACACTGAAGCTTTCTTT.

V usage is TRBV9 and J usage is TRBJ2-3; the match to TRBD2 covers 9 bases. The CDR3 spans 14 residues. Germline values: CDR1 SGDLS, CDR2 YYNGEE. With 3 bases clipped from V and 7 bases from J, the junction kept 6 bases outside the gene matches. This chain's CDR3 is CASSARGGIYTQYF. The CDR3 DNA is TGTGCCAGCAGCGCGCGGGGGGGCATTTATACGCAGTATTTT. Using reference TRBV9 and TRBJ2-3 for the parts outside the CDR3, the full variable domain is DSGVTQTPKHLITATGQRVTLRCSPRSGDLSVYWYQQSLDQGLQFLIQYYNGEERAKGNILERFSAQQFPDLHSELNLSSLELGDSALYFCASSARGGIYTQYFGPGTRLTVL.

This clone was seen a single time. This chain uses TRBV19 with TRBJ1-1; D gene uncertain. CDR3 length equals 13 residues. Trimming stripped 4 bases from V and 5 bases from J, with 11 bases between. Germline lookup yields CDR1 LNHDA and CDR2 SQIVND (reference sequence). CDR3 DNA: TGTGCCAGTAGTACCAAGAGGCAGACTGAAGCTTTCTTT. Its translation is CASSTKRQTEAFF. The whole variable domain, remainder taken from reference TRBV19 and TRBJ1-1, is DGGITQSPKYLFRKEGQNVTLSCEQNLNHDAMYWYRQDPGQGLRLIYYSQIVNDFQKGDIAEGYSVSREKKESFPLTVTSAQKNPTAFYLCASSTKRQTEAFFGQGTRLTVV.

This clone was found a few times. This sequence joins TRBV6-6 and TRBJ1-2; 7 bases are a match to TRBD1. Germline values: CDR1 MNHNY, CDR2 SVGAGI (reference sequence). The CDR3 is 16 residues long. With V trimmed by 6 bases and J by 0 bases, 10 bases remained unmatched. CDR3 amino acids: CASSYPGQVANYGYTF. CDR3 coding DNA: TGTGCCAGCAGCTACCCTGGACAGGTAGCTAACTATGGCTACACCTTC.

The chain uses TRBV5-6 and TRBJ1-5; D not resolved. Deletions cut 4 bases from V and 9 bases from J, with 20 bases between. Per germline, CDR1 SGHDT and CDR2 YYEEEE. This CDR3 comprises 15 residues. DNA for the CDR3: TGTGCCAGCAGCCTAAAAAGGACGGGCGGAGGGCCCCAGCATTTT. Translation: CASSLKRTGGGPQHF.

J is TRBJ2-2 and V is TRBV7-2, with 12 nucleotides matching TRBD2. Germline CDR1 is SGHTA and CDR2 is FQGNSA. The trim removed 4 bases at V and 4 bases at J, leaving 7 bases unmatched. The CDR3 consists of 17 residues. For the CDR3, the DNA is TGTGCCAGCAGCTCGGGACTAGCGGGTGTAAGCACCGGGGAGCTGTTTTTT. It is translated as CASSSGLAGVSTGELFF.

The chain links TRBV9 to TRBJ1-4; possibly TRBD1 for D (6 bases). Between the trimmed V and J ends, which lost 4 bases and 8 bases, there was a span of 15 bases. The germline gives CDR1 SGDLS, CDR2 YYNGEE. CDR3 size: 14 residues. In DNA, the CDR3 is TGTGCCAGCAGCTTTAACCCCGACAGGGAAAAACTGTTTTTT. This sequence encodes CASSFNPDREKLFF.

V is TRBV19 and J is TRBJ2-3; D is perhaps TRBD2 (5 bases). This CDR3 has 14 residues. The V gene lost 3 bases and the J gene lost 4 bases, with 11 bases spanning the gap. Germline CDR1 is LNHDA and CDR2 is SQIVND (reference sequence). The chain's CDR3 is CASSIEGPSDTQYF. CDR3 bases: TGTGCCAGTAGTATCGAGGGCCCGTCAGATACGCAGTATTTT.